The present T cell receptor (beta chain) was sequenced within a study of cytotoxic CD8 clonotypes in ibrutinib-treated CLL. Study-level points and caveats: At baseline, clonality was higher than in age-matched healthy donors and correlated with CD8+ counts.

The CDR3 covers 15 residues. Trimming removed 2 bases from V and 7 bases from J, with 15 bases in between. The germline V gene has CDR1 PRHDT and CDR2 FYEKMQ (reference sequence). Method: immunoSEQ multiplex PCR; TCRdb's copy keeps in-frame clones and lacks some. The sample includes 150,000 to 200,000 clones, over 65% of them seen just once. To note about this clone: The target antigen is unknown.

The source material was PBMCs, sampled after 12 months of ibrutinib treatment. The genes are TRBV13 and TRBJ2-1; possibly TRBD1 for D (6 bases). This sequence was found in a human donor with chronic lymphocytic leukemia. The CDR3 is CASSLRLTGVNEQFF. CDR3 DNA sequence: TGTGCCAGCAGCTTACGTTTGACAGGAGTGAATGAGCAGTTCTTC.